A single sample is the source of the 25 T cell receptor beta chains below, sequenced in a study of control samples from healthy donors and cancer patients (dated by TCRdb to the early 2020s). Library construction relied on the immunoSEQ multiplex PCR assay. Not all clones reach the TCRdb copy of this immuneACCESS table, which keeps in-frame sequences only. Checked studies attribute under half of the gap to unresolved V genes and leave the rest unexplained. Here the sample has fewer than 200,000 clones; 85% to 95% occur a single time. Jointly, the top ten make up roughly 4.3% of the sample. Sequences were obtained from blood. Source of these receptors: a woman aged 60 to 75 in good health.

CDR3 amino acids: CASSIPESNTGELFF. The DNA for the CDR3 is TGTGCCAGTAGTATTCCAGAGTCGAACACCGGGGAGCTGTTTTTT. The rearrangement joins TRBV19 to TRBJ2-2; D remains unclear. The germline V and J ends were trimmed by 3 bases and 0 bases, with 8 bases remaining between them. The CDR3 length is 15 residues. The germline CDR1 and CDR2 sequences are LNHDA and SQIVND (reference sequence).

This rearrangement joins TRBV18 to TRBJ2-3; TRBD1 or TRBD2 may be the D gene (6 bases each). Germline CDR1 and CDR2: KGHSH and LQKENI. V was shortened by 2 bases and J by 4 bases, with 10 bases between the two germline ends. This CDR3 has 14 residues. The CDR3: CASSPTGTADTQYF. For the CDR3, the DNA is TGTGCCAGCTCACCAACAGGGACTGCAGATACGCAGTATTTT.

The CDR3 loop is CASSFGQGTSEQYF. CDR3 DNA sequence: TGCGCCAGCAGCTTCGGACAGGGAACCAGTGAGCAGTACTTC. The J gene is TRBJ2-7, the V gene TRBV5-1; TRBD1 agrees at 8 bases. Germline CDR1 reads SGHRS; CDR2 reads YFSETQ. The CDR3 has 14 residues. V shed 2 bases, J shed 7 bases, and the junction held 8 bases outside the gene matches.

This chain links TRBV6-5 with TRBJ1-1; 7 bases agree with TRBD1. The CDR3 length is 11 residues. V trimming: 6 bases; J trimming: 11 bases; junction bases outside the gene matches: 6. CDR1 and CDR2 from the germline V gene are MNHEY and SVGAGI. The CDR3 coding sequence is TGTGCCAGCAGCTTCGACAGGGTCGCTTTCTTT. Its translation: CASSFDRVAFF.

This clone was detected once. The chain uses TRBV2 and TRBJ2-7; D is undetermined. Trimming removed 7 bases at V and 2 bases at J, with 15 bases between. The CDR3 is 14 amino acids. Germline CDR1 is SNHLY and CDR2 is FYNNEI. This chain's CDR3 is CASNLQIPTYEQYF. In nucleotides, the CDR3 is TGTGCCAGCAACTTACAGATTCCCACCTACGAGCAGTACTTC.

Only one count was recorded for this clone. The rearrangement joins TRBV2 to TRBJ1-2, with D possibly being TRBD1 (6 bases). This CDR3 region has 14 residues. Per germline, CDR1 SNHLY and CDR2 FYNNEI. V was pared by 6 bases and J by 4 bases, with 15 bases between. The CDR3 loop reads CASSGGQLSYGYTF. In nucleotides, the CDR3 is TGTGCCAGCAGCGGAGGACAGCTCAGCTATGGCTACACCTTC.

The rearrangement links TRBV25-1 to TRBJ2-4, with TRBD2 as a possible D gene (7 bases). Germline V gives CDR1 MGHDK, CDR2 SYGVNS. The CDR3 is 16 residues long. The V end was cut by 6 bases, the J end by 2 bases, with 17 bases between. The CDR3 nucleotides are TGTGCCAGCAGAGGGGGAGGGGAAGGACCCAAAAACATTCAGTACTTC. Amino acids: CASRGGGEGPKNIQYF.

This chain joins TRBV7-2 and TRBJ1-2; no clear D. CDR1 and CDR2 from the germline V gene are SGHTA and FQGNSA. The V and J ends lost 4 bases and 0 bases respectively, with 12 bases between them. The CDR3 extends over 15 amino acids. CDR3 loop: CASSYRSGPNYGYTF. The CDR3 coding sequence is TGTGCCAGCAGCTACCGGAGCGGGCCTAACTATGGCTACACCTTC.

The chain uses TRBV2 and TRBJ2-1; no firm D call. In germline, CDR1 is SNHLY, CDR2 FYNNEI. V shed 7 bases and J shed 9 bases, with 19 bases lying between them. The CDR3 length is 14 residues. The CDR3 protein is CASTWSLDWGEQFF. CDR3 bases: TGTGCCAGCACTTGGTCCCTCGATTGGGGTGAGCAGTTCTTC. The variable domain in full, completed from reference TRBV2 and TRBJ2-1, reads EPEVTQTPSHQVTQMGQEVILRCVPISNHLYFYWYRQILGQKVEFLVSFYNNEISEKSEIFDDQFSVERPDGSNFTLKIRSTKLEDSAMYFCASTWSLDWGEQFFGPGTRLTVL.

The chain is built from TRBV5-6 and TRBJ1-5; perhaps TRBD1 as D (6 bases). CDR3 length: 17 residues. V gave up 2 bases and J gave up 0 bases, with 15 bases separating them. Looked up from germline, CDR1 is SGHDT and CDR2 is YYEEEE. CDR3 in amino acids: CASSFWTDIYSNQPQHF. The DNA of the CDR3 is TGTGCCAGCAGCTTTTGGACAGACATATATAGCAATCAGCCCCAGCATTTT.

The chain combines TRBV12-3 or TRBV12-4 with TRBJ1-4; D is possibly TRBD1 (6 bases). This CDR3 spans 12 amino acids. V was shortened by 0 bases and J by 13 bases, with 9 bases between the two germline ends. CDR3: CASSLAEGVLFF. CDR3 DNA: TGTGCCAGCAGTTTAGCGGAGGGGGTACTGTTTTTT.

The V call is TRBV2, the J call TRBJ1-1; D not resolved. V was shortened by 8 bases and J by 0 bases, with 10 bases between the two germline ends. The CDR3 loop spans 13 amino acids. Germline-derived CDR1 and CDR2 are SNHLY and FYNNEI. DNA of the CDR3: TGTGCCAGCGTTGGAGAGATGAACACTGAAGCTTTCTTT. It codes for CASVGEMNTEAFF.

The chain employs TRBV5-4 and TRBJ2-5, with D possibly being TRBD1 or TRBD2 (6 bases each). With 4 bases removed from V and 4 bases from J, the gap between germline ends came to 17 bases. CDR3 length: 15 residues. CDR1 SGHNT and CDR2 YYREEE come from the germline V gene (reference sequence). CDR3 DNA: TGTGCCAGCAGCAAGGGGGTCGGGGGCGGAGAGACCCAGTACTTC. As protein: CASSKGVGGGETQYF.

The J gene is TRBJ2-4, the V gene TRBV5-1; 7 bases are a match to TRBD1. Germline V lookup: CDR1 SGHRS, CDR2 YFSETQ. J gave up 0 bases and V 5 bases, and 11 bases lay outside the gene matches. The CDR3 consists of 17 residues. This CDR3 reads CASSHTAGGIAKNIQYF. DNA of the CDR3: TGCGCCAGCAGTCATACAGCAGGGGGAATAGCCAAAAACATTCAGTACTTC.

This clone has just one count. V and J are TRBV6-5 and TRBJ2-1, with D hard to call. CDR3 length: 16 residues. Per the germline V gene, CDR1 is MNHEY and CDR2 is SVGAGI. V was shortened by 0 bases and J by 10 bases, with 19 bases between the two germline ends. CDR3 sequence (DNA): TGTGCCAGCAGTTACTCGAAGCAGGTCCCCTCGGAAGAGCAGTTCTTC. Amino acid sequence: CASSYSKQVPSEEQFF.

V usage is TRBV4-1 and J usage is TRBJ2-1; D is possibly TRBD1 or TRBD2 (7 bases each). This CDR3 has 16 residues. Trimming took 1 base from V and 2 from J, leaving 12 bases between them. CDR1 MGHRA and CDR2 YSYEKL come from the germline V gene. The CDR3 sequence: CASSQATGTTYNEQFF. The DNA of the CDR3 is TGCGCCAGCAGCCAAGCGACAGGGACTACCTACAATGAGCAGTTCTTC.

Here the CDR3 DNA reads TGTGCCAGCAGCCAGGGTACAGGTGAAAAACTGTTTTTT. Translating gives CASSQGTGEKLFF. The rearrangement joins TRBV6-6 to TRBJ1-4, with D possibly TRBD1 on 5 matching bases. Trimming shortened V by 6 bases and J by 7 bases, and 12 bases separated the two germline ends. Per germline, CDR1 MNHNY and CDR2 SVGAGI (reference sequence). This CDR3 is built from 13 residues.

The sample holds a few counts of this clone. The chain links TRBV24-1 to TRBJ2-7, with no clear D. The V and J ends lost 6 bases and 4 bases respectively, with 15 bases between them. The germline gives CDR1 KGHDR, CDR2 SFDVKD. There are 14 residues in the CDR3. The CDR3 region has the DNA TGTGCCACCAGTAGGAAGGTTTTGAGTTACGAGCAGTACTTC. It codes for CATSRKVLSYEQYF.

The rearrangement uses TRBV5-1 and TRBJ1-1; possible D gene TRBD1, 5 bases. The CDR3 length is 14 residues. The V gene's germline CDR1 is SGHRS and CDR2 YFSETQ. Trimming left V 0 bases short and J 8 bases short, with 14 bases between. The CDR3 spells CASSLGAGGAEAFF. The CDR3 bases are TGCGCCAGCAGCTTGGGGGCGGGGGGTGCCGAAGCTTTCTTT.

The chain recombines TRBV7-8 with TRBJ1-6; 9 positions agree with TRBD1. CDR3 length: 18 residues. CDR1 and CDR2 (germline): SGHVS, FQNEAQ. Unmatched junction bases numbered 9, after V lost 6 bases and J lost 0 bases. For the CDR3, the DNA is TGTGCCAGCAGACCAGGGACAGGGTCACGCTCCTATAATTCACCCCTCCACTTT. It encodes CASRPGTGSRSYNSPLHF.

The chain is built from TRBV5-4 and TRBJ2-5; 7 nucleotides align to TRBD2. CDR3 size: 16 residues. Germline V gives CDR1 SGHNT, CDR2 YYREEE (reference sequence). V trimming: 6 bases; J trimming: 5 bases; junction bases outside the gene matches: 16. CDR3 region: CASKKGGAGLLETQYF. The CDR3 region has the DNA TGTGCCAGCAAGAAGGGAGGGGCAGGGTTGTTGGAGACCCAGTACTTC.

The chain is built from TRBV10-1 and TRBJ2-1; no clear D. The CDR3 is 16 residues long. Germline CDR1 reads WNHNN; CDR2 reads SYGVQD (reference sequence). The ends were cut back, 5 bases at V and 0 bases at J, with 14 bases in the middle. CDR3 amino acids: CASSKRILSSYNEQFF. The CDR3 DNA is TGCGCCAGCAGTAAACGGATTTTAAGCTCCTACAATGAGCAGTTCTTC.

This sequence joins TRBV29-1 and TRBJ2-5; 14 nucleotides agree with TRBD2. The germline gives CDR1 SQVTM, CDR2 ANQGSEA. This CDR3 spans 13 amino acids. With 6 bases clipped from V and 13 bases from J, the junction kept 10 bases outside the gene matches. The CDR3 sequence is CSVEGLAGEPRYF. DNA for the CDR3: TGCAGCGTGGAGGGACTAGCGGGGGAGCCCAGGTACTTC.

This clone was observed a few times. The V gene is TRBV6-5, the J gene TRBJ2-7; TRBD2 matches 8 bases. Germline CDR1 is MNHEY and CDR2 is SVGAGI. This CDR3 has 15 residues. V lost 7 bases and J lost 0; bases outside the gene matches: 8. DNA for the CDR3: TGTGCCAGCAAAGTTAGCGGGGCCTCCTCCTACGAGCAGTACTTC. This gives the protein CASKVSGASSYEQYF.

This chain joins TRBV11-1 and TRBJ2-1; possible D gene TRBD2, 5 bases. The V gene lost 1 base and the J gene lost 4 bases, with 14 bases spanning the gap. Per the germline V gene, CDR1 is SGHAT and CDR2 is FQDESV (reference sequence). CDR3 length: 16 amino acids. The CDR3, as DNA: TGTGCCAGCAGCTTAGAGGGTAGCGTGGGTTACAATGAGCAGTTCTTC. It specifies CASSLEGSVGYNEQFF.